This entry lists 32 T cell receptor beta chains sequenced from one sample in a study of blood T cell repertoires in COVID-19. The data were produced by immunoSEQ multiplex PCR, yet TCRdb's version contains in-frame clones alone and is incomplete. This table holds about 310,000 clones, 85% to 90% found once. Sequences were obtained from peripheral blood. These TCRs come from a woman aged 40 to 50 with COVID-19, enrolled during active disease.

This chain uses TRBV9 with TRBJ2-1, with D perhaps TRBD1 (6 bases). The CDR3 contains 16 residues. The ends were cut back, 2 bases at V and 6 bases at J, with 18 bases in the middle. Germline V gene sequence: CDR1 SGDLS, CDR2 YYNGEE. CDR3 nucleotides: TGTGCCAGCAGCGTCAGACAGGCGCCAATCCTCAATGAGCAGTTCTTC. Its translation is CASSVRQAPILNEQFF.

The chain combines TRBV10-3 with TRBJ1-1; 9 bases are shared with TRBD1. Germline CDR1 is ENHRY and CDR2 is SYGVKD. The CDR3 spans 13 residues. After removal of 11 bases from V and 3 bases from J, the junction contained 7 bases not matched to a gene. CDR3 loop: CAGRDREDTEAFF. The DNA for the CDR3 is TGTGCCGGAAGGGACAGGGAAGACACTGAAGCTTTCTTT.

This chain uses TRBV27 with TRBJ2-1; D ambiguous. The germline V gene encodes CDR1 MNHEY and CDR2 SMNVEV (reference sequence). The CDR3 consists of 17 residues. The ends were cut back, 5 bases at V and 1 base at J, with 18 bases in the middle. The CDR3 bases are TGTGCCAGCAGTCGTCCTTTGAGCATGCCTTCCTACAATGAGCAGTTCTTC. Translating gives CASSRPLSMPSYNEQFF.

This chain connects TRBV19 to TRBJ1-4; possibly TRBD1 for D (6 bases). Trimming took 1 base from V and 8 from J, leaving 14 bases between them. The CDR3 covers 15 residues. Germline V lookup: CDR1 LNHDA, CDR2 SQIVND (reference sequence). CDR3 amino acids: CASSIVEAGAEKLFF. CDR3 DNA sequence: TGTGCCAGTAGTATAGTGGAGGCAGGGGCGGAAAAACTGTTTTTT.

The chain couples TRBV30 to TRBJ1-1; TRBD1 agrees at 9 bases. J gave up 3 bases and V 0 bases, and 2 bases lay outside the gene matches. The germline CDR1 and CDR2 sequences are GTSNPN and SVGIG (reference sequence). This CDR3 has 14 amino acids. The CDR3 DNA reads as TGTGCCTGGAGTGTACGGACAGGGGACACTGAAGCTTTCTTT. This translates into CAWSVRTGDTEAFF.

The V gene is TRBV6-2 or TRBV6-3, the J gene TRBJ2-7, with 15 bases lining up with TRBD2. Trimming cost V 5 bases and J 6 bases; bases outside gene matches: 5. The germline V gene has CDR1 MNHEY and CDR2 SVGEGT. This CDR3 is 15 amino acids long. Here the CDR3 DNA reads TGTGCCAGCAGTGACCCGGGACTAGCGGGGGGCGAGCAGTACTTC. Translation: CASSDPGLAGGEQYF.

This chain connects TRBV19 to TRBJ2-7; TRBD1 might be the D (6 bases). This CDR3 is built from 13 residues. Germline CDR1 reads LNHDA; CDR2 reads SQIVND (reference sequence). The V end was cut by 9 bases, the J end by 1 base, with 13 bases between. Written as DNA, the CDR3 is TGTGCCAGCACAACACAGGGATCCTACGAGCAGTACTTC. It specifies CASTTQGSYEQYF.

The chain has TRBV2 and TRBJ2-7; TRBD2 matches 11 bases. The CDR3 consists of 15 residues. Germline V lookup: CDR1 SNHLY, CDR2 FYNNEI. Trimming cost V 1 base and J 3 bases; bases outside gene matches: 2. CDR3 sequence reads: CASSEGLAGGYEQYF. In DNA form, the CDR3 reads TGTGCCAGCAGTGAAGGGCTAGCGGGAGGCTACGAGCAGTACTTC. The full variable domain, its missing parts supplied by reference TRBV2 and TRBJ2-7, is EPEVTQTPSHQVTQMGQEVILRCVPISNHLYFYWYRQILGQKVEFLVSFYNNEISEKSEIFDDQFSVERPDGSNFTLKIRSTKLEDSAMYFCASSEGLAGGYEQYFGPGTRLTVT.

This chain joins TRBV28 and TRBJ2-7, with 9 bases aligning to TRBD1. The CDR3 extends over 16 amino acids. Germline CDR1 reads MDHEN; CDR2 reads SYDVKM. V was pared by 2 bases and J by 3 bases, with 8 bases of the junction left unmatched. The CDR3 coding sequence is TGTGCCAGCAGTTTAAACAGGGACAGGGTCAACTACGAGCAGTACTTC. Translated, it gives CASSLNRDRVNYEQYF.

A few counts support this clone. V gene TRBV6-6 combines with J gene TRBJ1-5; tentatively, D is TRBD1 (6 bases). Germline V gene sequence: CDR1 MNHNY, CDR2 SVGAGI (reference sequence). The CDR3 is made up of 14 amino acids. V lost 9 bases, J lost 3 bases, and 15 bases lay in between. Here the CDR3 DNA reads TGTGCCAGTCAATGGACAGCCCTCAATCAGCCCCAGCATTTT. Its translation is CASQWTALNQPQHF.

The CDR3 protein is CASSLDRGPLGYGYTF. In nucleotides, the CDR3 is TGTGCCAGCAGCTTAGACAGGGGCCCCCTGGGCTATGGCTACACCTTC. V usage is TRBV11-2 and J usage is TRBJ1-2; D possibly corresponds to TRBD1 (6 bases). The CDR3 extends over 16 amino acids. The ends were cut back, 0 bases at V and 4 bases at J, with 15 bases in the middle. Germline CDR1 is SGHAT and CDR2 is FQNNGV. The whole variable domain, filled in from reference TRBV11-2 and TRBJ1-2, reads EAGVAQSPRYKIIEKRQSVAFWCNPISGHATLYWYQQILGQGPKLLIQFQNNGVVDDSQLPKDRFSAERLKGVDSTLKIQPAKLEDSAVYLCASSLDRGPLGYGYTFGSGTRLTVV.

The chain couples TRBV5-4 to TRBJ2-5, with 14 bases identical to TRBD2. The CDR3 runs to 16 residues. Germline values: CDR1 SGHNT, CDR2 YYREEE (reference sequence). Trimming removed 0 bases from V and 7 bases from J; junction bases left unmatched: 5. The CDR3 protein is CASSLGTSGGPATQYF. In nucleotides, the CDR3 is TGTGCCAGCAGCTTGGGGACTAGCGGGGGGCCCGCGACCCAGTACTTC.

The chain carries TRBV19 and TRBJ2-5, with D possibly TRBD1 on 7 matching bases. V was shortened by 5 bases and J by 5 bases, with 21 bases between the two germline ends. Germline V gene data show CDR1 as LNHDA and CDR2 as SQIVND (reference sequence). The length of the CDR3 is 16 residues. In DNA, the CDR3 is TGTGCCAGTAGTCCGGGGGACAGTTTCACCGGCGAGACCCAGTACTTC. Its translation: CASSPGDSFTGETQYF.

The V and J genes are TRBV27 and TRBJ2-5; 8 bases fit TRBD1. Looked up from germline, CDR1 is MNHEY and CDR2 is SMNVEV (reference sequence). With V trimmed by 6 bases and J by 2 bases, 11 bases remained unmatched. The CDR3 extends over 16 amino acids. For the CDR3, the DNA is TGTGCCAGCAGACGCTGGGGGACAGGCATTCAAGAGACCCAGTACTTC. Translated: CASRRWGTGIQETQYF.

The DNA for the CDR3 is TGTGCCAGCAGCTTAGGAGGACTAGCGGTATTTTCCTCTACGCAGTATTTT. Translation gives CASSLGGLAVFSSTQYF. The genes are TRBV7-3 and TRBJ2-3; 10 nucleotides line up with TRBD2. Germline assignment: CDR1 SGHTA and CDR2 FQGTGA. V lost 2 bases, J lost 8 bases, and 13 bases stayed unmatched. There are 17 residues in the CDR3.

This chain joins TRBV19 and TRBJ2-3; 8 positions agree with TRBD1. The CDR3 is 13 amino acids. V trimming: 11 bases; J trimming: 5 bases; junction bases outside the gene matches: 9. Germline CDR1 reads LNHDA; CDR2 reads SQIVND (reference sequence). CDR3 sequence reads: CAGSRGRGDTQYF. CDR3 DNA: TGTGCCGGATCCAGGGGGCGCGGAGATACGCAGTATTTT.

The gene calls are TRBV27 and TRBJ2-7; 16 positions agree with TRBD2. J lost 4 bases, V lost 4 bases, and 19 bases had no gene match. Germline-derived CDR1 and CDR2 are MNHEY and SMNVEV (reference sequence). The CDR3 consists of 21 residues. The CDR3 region has the DNA TGTGCCAGCAGTTCAATCCCGCCGGGACTAGCGGGAGGGCCGAGCGGGTACGAGCAGTACTTC. Amino acids: CASSSIPPGLAGGPSGYEQYF.

This clone was recorded a few times. The rearrangement links TRBV5-5 to TRBJ1-3; TRBD1 aligns across 10 bases. V gave up 5 bases and J gave up 6 bases; unmatched junction bases: 5. Germline CDR1 SGHKS, CDR2 YYEKEE (reference sequence). CDR3 length equals 14 residues. The CDR3 here is CASRRDRGENTIYF. CDR3 sequence (DNA): TGTGCCAGCAGGAGGGACAGGGGTGAAAACACCATATATTTT.

The V and J genes are TRBV30 and TRBJ1-4; maybe TRBD1 (5 bases). Trimming cost V 4 bases and J 7 bases, with 16 bases left between them. CDR3 length: 14 amino acids. The germline V gene has CDR1 GTSNPN and CDR2 SVGIG (reference sequence). The CDR3 spells CAWNLGRTGEKLFF. The CDR3 DNA follows: TGTGCCTGGAACCTGGGGCGGACGGGTGAAAAACTGTTTTTT.

The chain carries TRBV10-3 and TRBJ1-1; TRBD1 matches 10 bases. Germline CDR1 ENHRY, CDR2 SYGVKD. The CDR3 sequence is 17 residues long. V trimming: 5 bases; J trimming: 2 bases; junction bases outside the gene matches: 11. The CDR3 bases are TGTGCCATCAGTACCCGGACAGGGGGGGTCGTCAACACTGAAGCTTTCTTT. Translating it yields CAISTRTGGVVNTEAFF.

The chain uses TRBV4-3 and TRBJ1-2; 7 bases agree with TRBD1. V lost 4 bases to trimming and J lost 4 bases; unmatched junction nucleotides: 9. Germline CDR1 LGHNA, CDR2 YSLEER. CDR3 size: 15 residues. CDR3 sequence: CASSLTGDSVYGYTF. CDR3 bases: TGCGCCAGCAGCCTTACCGGGGACAGCGTCTATGGCTACACCTTC.

V usage is TRBV5-1 and J usage is TRBJ2-2; D gene ambiguous. CDR3 length: 17 residues. Germline-derived CDR1 and CDR2 are SGHRS and YFSETQ. With 0 bases removed from V and 0 bases from J, the gap between germline ends came to 12 bases. CDR3 sequence: CASSLANLSPNTGELFF. CDR3 nucleotides: TGCGCCAGCAGCTTGGCCAATCTTAGCCCGAACACCGGGGAGCTGTTTTTT.

This chain connects TRBV4-3 to TRBJ1-2; TRBD1 is a possible D gene (6 bases). V was pared by 3 bases and J by 5 bases, with 16 bases between. The CDR3 extends over 15 amino acids. Germline V lookup: CDR1 LGHNA, CDR2 YSLEER. CDR3 in DNA: TGCGCCAGCAGCCAGAGCTCTGACAGGCTATATGGCTACACCTTC. Translation gives CASSQSSDRLYGYTF.

The rearrangement links TRBV7-6 to TRBJ2-7; D is undetermined. Germline V gives CDR1 SGHVS, CDR2 FNYEAQ. V lost 5 bases and J lost 0, with 20 bases in between. This CDR3 comprises 17 residues. The DNA of the CDR3 is TGTGCCAGCAGCCCGAGAGCCCAACAGCAACTCTCCTACGAGCAGTACTTC. Amino acid sequence: CASSPRAQQQLSYEQYF.

As DNA, the CDR3 is TGCAGCGGTGGACAGACCGCCTACGAGCAGTACTTC. This codes for CSGGQTAYEQYF. The gene calls are TRBV29-1 and TRBJ2-7, with D possibly TRBD1 on 6 matching bases. V was pared by 7 bases and J by 2 bases, with 12 bases between. The CDR3 is made up of 12 amino acids. Germline values: CDR1 SQVTM, CDR2 ANQGSEA.

The chain employs TRBV4-1 and TRBJ1-2, with D hard to call. V was shortened by 1 base and J by 4 bases, with 10 bases between the two germline ends. The V gene's germline CDR1 is MGHRA and CDR2 YSYEKL. The CDR3 loop spans 14 amino acids. Here the CDR3 DNA reads TGCGCCAGCAGCCAAGGTGGAGGGTCCTATGGCTACACCTTC. Translated, it gives CASSQGGGSYGYTF.

This rearrangement joins TRBV6-2 or TRBV6-3 to TRBJ2-1; TRBD2 agrees at 13 bases. There are 19 residues in the CDR3. CDR1 and CDR2 from the germline V gene are MNHEY and SVGEGT. Trimming took 1 base from V and 3 from J; bases not matched to a gene: 9. This chain's CDR3 is CASSYYPLAGGLNYNEQFF. The CDR3 nucleotides read TGTGCCAGCAGTTACTACCCACTAGCGGGGGGGCTAAACTACAATGAGCAGTTCTTC.

This chain uses TRBV18 with TRBJ2-7; 7 nucleotides agree with TRBD2. V lost 4 bases, J lost 6 bases, and 9 bases stayed unmatched. The CDR3 consists of 14 residues. From germline, CDR1 is KGHSH and CDR2 LQKENI. The CDR3: CASSLPLGEGEQYF. The CDR3 DNA follows: TGTGCCAGCTCACTTCCTTTGGGGGAGGGCGAGCAGTACTTC. The whole variable domain, remainder taken from reference TRBV18 and TRBJ2-7, is NAGVMQNPRHLVRRRGQEARLRCSPMKGHSHVYWYRQLPEEGLKFMVYLQKENIIDESGMPKERFSAEFPKEGPSILRIQQVVRGDSAAYFCASSLPLGEGEQYFGPGTRLTVT.

Only one count was recorded for this clone. The J gene is TRBJ1-3, the V gene TRBV29-1, with 12 bases matching TRBD1. Germline CDR1 reads SQVTM; CDR2 reads ANQGSEA. The J segment lost 8 bases and the V segment lost 4 bases, leaving 9 bases of the junction unmatched. The CDR3 totals 15 residues. CDR3 sequence (DNA): TGCAGCGTTGCCCCGGGACAGGGGGCGTGGGACACCATATATTTT. Translated: CSVAPGQGAWDTIYF.

The chain is built from TRBV6-5 and TRBJ1-1; perhaps TRBD1 as D (5 bases). Germline CDR1 MNHEY, CDR2 SVGAGI. Trimming removed 2 bases from V and 0 bases from J, with 10 bases in between. The length of the CDR3 is 15 residues. CDR3 sequence (DNA): TGTGCCAGCAGTTACCTCAGGGTGATGAACACTGAAGCTTTCTTT. Translated: CASSYLRVMNTEAFF.

V usage is TRBV28 and J usage is TRBJ2-5, with a weak D call TRBD2 (6 bases). This CDR3 has 15 residues. The germline CDR1 and CDR2 sequences are MDHEN and SYDVKM. The V and J ends lost 4 bases and 5 bases respectively, with 17 bases between them. CDR3 in amino acids: CASSSPAGPGETQYF. The CDR3 bases are TGTGCCAGCAGTTCTCCGGCGGGGCCAGGGGAGACCCAGTACTTC.

The chain combines TRBV6-6 with TRBJ2-7, with D perhaps matching TRBD2 (7 bases). Looked up from germline, CDR1 is MNHNY and CDR2 is SVGAGI (reference sequence). V lost 0 bases, J lost 5 bases, and 11 bases lay in between. This CDR3 spans 14 amino acids. The chain's CDR3 is CASSYSGGPHEQYF. As DNA, the CDR3 is TGTGCCAGCAGTTACTCCGGGGGGCCCCACGAGCAGTACTTC.